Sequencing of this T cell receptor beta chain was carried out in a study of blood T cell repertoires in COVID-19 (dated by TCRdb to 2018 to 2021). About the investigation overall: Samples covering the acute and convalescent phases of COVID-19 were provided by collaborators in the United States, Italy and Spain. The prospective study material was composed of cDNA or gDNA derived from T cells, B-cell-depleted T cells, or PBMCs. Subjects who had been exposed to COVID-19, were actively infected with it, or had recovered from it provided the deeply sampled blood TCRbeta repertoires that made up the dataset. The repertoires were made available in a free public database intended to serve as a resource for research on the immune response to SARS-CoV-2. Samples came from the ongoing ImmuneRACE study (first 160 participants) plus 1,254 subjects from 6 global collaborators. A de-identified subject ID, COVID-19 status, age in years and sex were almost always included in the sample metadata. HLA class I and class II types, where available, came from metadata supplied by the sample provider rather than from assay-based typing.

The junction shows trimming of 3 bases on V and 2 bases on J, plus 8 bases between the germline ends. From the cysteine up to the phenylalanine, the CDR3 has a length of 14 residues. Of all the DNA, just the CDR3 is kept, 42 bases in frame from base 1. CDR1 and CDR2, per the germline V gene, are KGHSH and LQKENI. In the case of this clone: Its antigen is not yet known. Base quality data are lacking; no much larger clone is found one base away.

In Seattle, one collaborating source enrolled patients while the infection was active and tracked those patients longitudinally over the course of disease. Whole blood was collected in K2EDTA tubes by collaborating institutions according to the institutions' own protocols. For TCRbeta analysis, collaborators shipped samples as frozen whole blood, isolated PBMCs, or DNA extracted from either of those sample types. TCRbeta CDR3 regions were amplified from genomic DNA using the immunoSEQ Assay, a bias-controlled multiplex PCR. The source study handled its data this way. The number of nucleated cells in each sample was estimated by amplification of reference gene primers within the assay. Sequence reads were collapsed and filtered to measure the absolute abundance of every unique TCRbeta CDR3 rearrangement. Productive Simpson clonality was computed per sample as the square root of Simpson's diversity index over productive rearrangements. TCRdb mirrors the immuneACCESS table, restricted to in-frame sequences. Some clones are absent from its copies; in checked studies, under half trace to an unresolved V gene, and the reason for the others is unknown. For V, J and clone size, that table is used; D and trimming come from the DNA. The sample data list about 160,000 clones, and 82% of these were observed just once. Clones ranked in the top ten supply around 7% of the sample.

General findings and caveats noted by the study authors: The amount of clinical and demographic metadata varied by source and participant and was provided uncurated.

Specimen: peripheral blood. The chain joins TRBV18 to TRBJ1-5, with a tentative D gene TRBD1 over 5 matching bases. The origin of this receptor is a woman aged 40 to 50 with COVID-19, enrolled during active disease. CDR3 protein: CASSPGAGNQPQHF. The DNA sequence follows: TGTGCCAGCTCACCTGGGGCGGGCAATCAGCCCCAGCATTTT.